This TCR beta chain came from a study of T cell repertoires in cytomegalovirus infection. Each CDR3 protein gets one entry after TCRdb re-called the reads with MiXCR. In the table there are hundreds of thousands of distinct CDR3 sequences, about 11% of which are singletons. The V and J ends lost 6 bases and 4 bases, in that order; junction bases with no gene match: 2. Germline V lookup: CDR1 SQVTM, CDR2 ANQGSEA. This CDR3 is 12 amino acids long. Sequenced input: PBMCs. The chain is built from TRBV29-1 and TRBJ2-3; 9 nucleotides line up with TRBD1. The TCR was taken from a human donor in good health (CMV status not recorded). Some clones in this sample may be carry-over from other donors' samples. The CDR3 nucleotides read TGCAGCGTAGACAGGGGGTCAGATACGCAGTATTTT. Its protein is CSVDRGSDTQYF.